The 7 T cell receptor beta chains presented below share a single source sample, sequenced in a study of beta chain features in type 1 diabetes. The investigators reverse transcribed all of the isolated RNA, so they sequenced expressed TCRB transcripts. Profiled with immunoSEQ multiplex PCR; TCRdb holds only in-frame clones, not every one. This table holds 15,000 to 20,000 clones, around 50% found once. Sample: stem cell memory CD4+ T cells from blood. The receptors shown here come from a man between 18 and 35 years old in good health.

The chain uses TRBV4-2 and TRBJ1-1; 10 nucleotides align to TRBD1. The trim removed 4 bases at V and 4 bases at J, leaving 6 bases unmatched. The CDR3 totals 15 residues. Germline V gene lookup returns CDR1 LGHNA and CDR2 YNFKEQ. This CDR3 reads CASSRTGGFGTEAFF. The CDR3 DNA is TGTGCCAGCAGCCGGACAGGGGGGTTTGGCACTGAAGCTTTCTTT.

V usage is TRBV11-2 and J usage is TRBJ2-2, with 12 nucleotides matching TRBD2. The germline CDR1 and CDR2 sequences are SGHAT and FQNNGV. This CDR3 has 19 residues. Losses at the gene ends were 2 bases for V and 6 bases for J; bases not matched to a gene: 13. This CDR3 reads CASSLRPSGRGSLAGELFF. CDR3 nucleotides: TGTGCCAGCAGCTTACGCCCTAGCGGGAGGGGCTCCTTGGCCGGGGAGCTGTTTTTT.

Comment on this clone: The identical CDR3 is also encoded by other nucleotide sequences in the sample. The chain recombines TRBV23-1 with TRBJ1-2; D perhaps matches TRBD1 (6 bases). TRBV23-1 is recorded as an ORF, its role being uncertain. This CDR3 comprises 16 residues. The V and J ends lost 7 bases and 4 bases respectively, with 22 bases between them. Here the CDR3 reads CASTLDRGEGAYGYTF. CDR3 nucleotides: TGCGCCAGCACCTTAGATAGGGGGGAGGGAGCCTATGGCTACACCTTC.

This chain uses TRBV19 with TRBJ2-7; D gene ambiguous. The CDR3 runs to 13 residues. Germline lookup yields CDR1 LNHDA and CDR2 SQIVND (reference sequence). V was shortened by 6 bases and J by 0 bases, with 9 bases between the two germline ends. CDR3 sequence reads: CASRPESSYEQYF. The CDR3 bases are TGTGCCAGTAGACCTGAGAGCTCCTACGAGCAGTACTTC.

V is TRBV5-1 and J is TRBJ2-1, with 9 bases identical to TRBD1. The CDR3 consists of 15 residues. Germline lookup yields CDR1 SGHRS and CDR2 YFSETQ. V shed 4 bases and J 9 bases; nucleotides not matched to a gene: 11. CDR3 nucleotide sequence: TGCGCCAGCAGCCAGGGACAGGGAGTTCAGAGTGAGCAGTTCTTC. Translation: CASSQGQGVQSEQFF.

This clone was counted only a few times. V gene TRBV7-9 combines with J gene TRBJ2-5; TRBD2 matches 8 bases. The CDR3 has 16 residues. V shed 6 bases, J shed 2 bases, and the junction held 11 bases outside the gene matches. The germline CDR1 and CDR2 sequences are SEHNR and FQNEAQ (reference sequence). CDR3 coding DNA: TGTGCCAGCAGGCGAAAACTAGCGGATTTTCAAGAGACCCAGTACTTC. Translating it yields CASRRKLADFQETQYF.

The chain has TRBV7-8 and TRBJ2-1; TRBD2 matches 10 bases. Germline V gives CDR1 SGHVS, CDR2 FQNEAQ. V trimming: 3 bases; J trimming: 2 bases; junction bases outside the gene matches: 4. The CDR3 length is 16 residues. The CDR3 DNA reads TGTGCCAGCAGCTTTCTAGCGGGGGAGGCCTACAATGAGCAGTTCTTC. Translation gives CASSFLAGEAYNEQFF.